This T cell receptor beta chain originates from a study of T cell responses to AZD1222 COVID-19 vaccine. General study findings and limits: After the peak T cell response, and only then, were repertoires sampled.

The assay was immunoSEQ multiplex PCR, and TCRdb's table has in-frame clones only and misses some. The sample holds approximately 150,000 clones, about nine tenths seen once. A remark on this clone: The antigen is unknown.

In germline, CDR1 is DFQATT, CDR2 SNEGSKA (reference sequence). Trimming removed 3 bases from V and 0 bases from J, with 6 bases in between. This CDR3 has 13 residues. The sample in question was peripheral blood, obtained on day 0 of MenACWY control vaccination. This rearrangement joins TRBV20-1 to TRBJ1-5; D is unclear. This receptor was identified in an adult in good health. CDR3 DNA: TGCAGTGCTAGTCCAGATAGCAATCAGCCCCAGCATTTT. Translation: CSASPDSNQPQHF.